This TCR beta chain was retrieved from a study of T cells in Graves' hyperthyroidism and ophthalmopathy. Study-level results: Blood also contained most expanded thyroid clonotypes above 0.001.

This clonotype was counted between two and nine times. Its target is not known. This CDR3 has 14 residues. With 4 bases removed from V and 10 bases from J, the gap between germline ends came to 14 bases. Germline assignment: CDR1 SNHLY and CDR2 FYNNEI. Authors of the study amplified TCR beta CDR3 regions from RNA transcripts. The HTBI set primed first-round TCR CDR3 RT-PCR. In TCRdb, the multiplex PCR reads were re-called with MiXCR into one record per CDR3 protein. Among roughly 720,000 distinct CDR3 sequences, approximately 15% were seen once, and the ten largest hold roughly 16%. Graves' hyperthyroidism is called stable when ophthalmopathy does not progress within 18 months.

The receptor was derived from a man aged 50 to 59 with Graves' hyperthyroidism. This chain uses TRBV2 with TRBJ1-6; perhaps TRBD1 as D (5 bases). Sequencing used blood. CDR3 residues: CASSGRRQTSPLHF. The CDR3 DNA sequence: TGTGCCAGCAGTGGACGACGACAGACATCACCCCTCCACTTT.